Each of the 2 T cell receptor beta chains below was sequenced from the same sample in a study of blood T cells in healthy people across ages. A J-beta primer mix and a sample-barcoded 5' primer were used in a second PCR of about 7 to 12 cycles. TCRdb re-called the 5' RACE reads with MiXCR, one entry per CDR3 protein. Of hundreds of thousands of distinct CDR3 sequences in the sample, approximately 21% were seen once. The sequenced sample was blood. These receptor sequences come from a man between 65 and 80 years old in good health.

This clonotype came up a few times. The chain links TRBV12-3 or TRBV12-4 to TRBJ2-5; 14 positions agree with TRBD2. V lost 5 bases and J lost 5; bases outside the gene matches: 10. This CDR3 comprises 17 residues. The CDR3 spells CASSKTSGRARSETQYF. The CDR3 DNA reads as TGTGCCAGCAGTAAGACTAGCGGGAGGGCCAGGAGTGAGACCCAGTACTTC.

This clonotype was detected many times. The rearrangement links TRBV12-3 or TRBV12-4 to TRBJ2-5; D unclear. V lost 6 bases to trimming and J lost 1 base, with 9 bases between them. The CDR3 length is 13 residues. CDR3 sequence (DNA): TGTGCCAGCAGATCAGGAAGCCAAGAGACCCAGTACTTC. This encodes CASRSGSQETQYF.